This is a list of T cell receptor beta chains from one sample in a study of PD-L1 blockade in urothelial cancer. Profiling relied on immunoSEQ multiplex PCR, and the TCRdb table lists in-frame clones only, not all of them. The sample lists about 95,000 clones; around 87% were seen once. The sample was PBMCs, taken around atezolizumab (anti-PD-L1) treatment. The receptors originated from a man between 60 and 75 years old with urothelial cancer. The CDR3 runs from the conserved cysteine through the conserved F or W. D genes are given only for firm matches. Not all rows give a size; the values are once, few, many and, for expanded clones, a class.

v_gene: TRBV7-2
j_gene: TRBJ2-3
abundance: -
d_gene: -
CDR3aa: CASSTRQTDTQYF
CDR3nt: TGTGCCAGCAGCACCCGACAGACAGATACGCAGTATTTT

v_gene: TRBV11-2
j_gene: TRBJ2-5
abundance: -
d_gene: -
CDR3aa: CASTLGRGAGQETQYF
CDR3nt: TGTGCCAGCACCCTCGGGCGGGGAGCAGGTCAAGAGACCCAGTACTTC

v_gene: TRBV7-9
j_gene: TRBJ2-3
abundance: -
d_gene: TRBD1
CDR3aa: CASSSSTGAAGTDTQYF
CDR3nt: TGTGCCAGCAGCTCCTCGACAGGGGCCGCCGGCACAGATACGCAGTATTTT

v_gene: TRBV9
j_gene: TRBJ2-7
abundance: -
d_gene: -
CDR3aa: CASSRGGTYEQYF
CDR3nt: TGTGCCAGCAGCAGGGGCGGGACCTACGAGCAGTACTTC

v_gene: TRBV10-3
j_gene: TRBJ2-5
abundance: -
d_gene: -
CDR3aa: CAIRLDSAQETQYF
CDR3nt: TGTGCCATCAGGTTGGACTCTGCACAAGAGACCCAGTACTTC

v_gene: TRBV6-6
j_gene: TRBJ2-1
abundance: -
d_gene: -
CDR3aa: CASRGGNNEQFF
CDR3nt: TGTGCCAGCAGAGGAGGGAACAATGAGCAGTTCTTC

v_gene: TRBV5-1
j_gene: TRBJ2-7
abundance: few
d_gene: -
CDR3aa: CASSLVQVGEQYF
CDR3nt: TGCGCCAGCAGCTTGGTACAGGTCGGGGAGCAGTACTTC

v_gene: TRBV30
j_gene: TRBJ2-4
abundance: few
d_gene: -
CDR3aa: CAWNPGALNIQYF
CDR3nt: TGTGCCTGGAACCCTGGGGCCCTTAACATTCAGTACTTC

v_gene: TRBV7-2
j_gene: TRBJ2-5
abundance: -
d_gene: -
CDR3aa: CASSLAFGGAQETQYF
CDR3nt: TGTGCCAGCAGCTTAGCGTTTGGCGGGGCTCAAGAGACCCAGTACTTC

v_gene: TRBV23-1
j_gene: TRBJ1-5
abundance: -
d_gene: TRBD1
CDR3aa: CASKGTVYSNQPQHF
CDR3nt: TGCGCCAGCAAGGGGACAGTTTATAGCAATCAGCCCCAGCATTTT

v_gene: TRBV23-1
j_gene: TRBJ2-7
abundance: -
d_gene: -
CDR3aa: CASLRAGEQYF
CDR3nt: TGCGCCAGCCTCAGGGCGGGAGAGCAGTACTTC

v_gene: TRBV11-2
j_gene: TRBJ2-1
abundance: -
d_gene: TRBD2
CDR3aa: CASSLLAGGNNEQFF
CDR3nt: TGTGCCAGCAGCTTACTAGCGGGGGGGAACAATGAGCAGTTCTTC

v_gene: TRBV6-1
j_gene: TRBJ1-3
abundance: -
d_gene: -
CDR3aa: CASSIDGSSGNTIYF
CDR3nt: TGTGCCAGCAGTATAGACGGGAGCTCTGGAAACACCATATATTTT

v_gene: TRBV28
j_gene: TRBJ2-5
abundance: -
d_gene: -
CDR3aa: CASRPTRGWQETQYF
CDR3nt: TGTGCCAGCAGACCCACAAGGGGTTGGCAAGAGACCCAGTACTTC

v_gene: TRBV4-2
j_gene: TRBJ2-7
abundance: -
d_gene: TRBD1
CDR3aa: CASSQARQGSSYEQYF
CDR3nt: TGTGCCAGCAGCCAAGCCCGACAGGGAAGCTCCTACGAGCAGTACTTC

v_gene: TRBV7-7
j_gene: TRBJ1-1
abundance: few
d_gene: -
CDR3aa: CASSLKVGSEAFF
CDR3nt: TGTGCCAGCAGCTTAAAGGTCGGGAGTGAAGCTTTCTTT

v_gene: TRBV18
j_gene: TRBJ1-5
abundance: -
d_gene: -
CDR3aa: CASSPYRDEQPQHF
CDR3nt: TGTGCCAGCTCACCTTACAGGGACGAACAGCCCCAGCATTTT

v_gene: TRBV7-9
j_gene: TRBJ1-1
abundance: -
d_gene: -
CDR3aa: CASSLEWLEAFF
CDR3nt: TGTGCCAGCAGCTTAGAGTGGCTTGAAGCTTTCTTT

v_gene: TRBV18
j_gene: TRBJ1-1
abundance: -
d_gene: -
CDR3aa: CASSPQGLEAFF
CDR3nt: TGTGCCAGCTCACCCCAGGGCCTAGAAGCTTTCTTT

v_gene: TRBV27
j_gene: TRBJ2-3
abundance: -
d_gene: -
CDR3aa: CASSPLAGTTTDTQYF
CDR3nt: TGTGCCAGCAGTCCCCTCGCGGGGACCACCACAGATACGCAGTATTTT

v_gene: TRBV6-1
j_gene: TRBJ1-1
abundance: -
d_gene: -
CDR3aa: CASSPRKNTEAFF
CDR3nt: TGTGCCAGCAGTCCCAGGAAGAACACTGAAGCTTTCTTT

v_gene: TRBV5-6
j_gene: TRBJ1-2
abundance: -
d_gene: -
CDR3aa: CASSLSGREVYGYTF
CDR3nt: TGTGCCAGCAGCTTGTCCGGCAGGGAGGTCTATGGCTACACCTTC

v_gene: TRBV6-1
j_gene: TRBJ1-2
abundance: -
d_gene: -
CDR3aa: CASSEIVRGAWGYTF
CDR3nt: TGTGCCAGCAGTGAAATTGTCAGGGGCGCGTGGGGCTACACCTTC

v_gene: TRBV28
j_gene: TRBJ1-5
abundance: -
d_gene: -
CDR3aa: CASEPGGWQPQHF
CDR3nt: TGTGCCAGCGAGCCCGGGGGGTGGCAGCCCCAGCATTTT

v_gene: TRBV19
j_gene: TRBJ2-7
abundance: -
d_gene: -
CDR3aa: CASSISRGSPYEQYF
CDR3nt: TGTGCCAGTAGTATCTCCAGGGGCTCCCCTTACGAGCAGTACTTC

v_gene: TRBV28
j_gene: TRBJ2-7
abundance: -
d_gene: -
CDR3aa: CASSLFVGDGNEQYF
CDR3nt: TGTGCCAGCAGTTTATTCGTGGGAGATGGCAACGAGCAGTACTTC

v_gene: TRBV9
j_gene: TRBJ2-1
abundance: -
d_gene: -
CDR3aa: CASSVRRDNEQFF
CDR3nt: TGTGCCAGCAGCGTGCGGAGGGACAATGAGCAGTTCTTC

v_gene: TRBV29-1
j_gene: TRBJ1-1
abundance: -
d_gene: -
CDR3aa: CSVEGHREGTEAFF
CDR3nt: TGCAGCGTTGAGGGACACCGGGAGGGCACTGAAGCTTTCTTT

v_gene: TRBV5-1
j_gene: TRBJ1-5
abundance: once
d_gene: -
CDR3aa: CASSLQGLGNQPQHF
CDR3nt: TGCGCCAGCAGCTTGCAGGGCCTCGGCAATCAGCCCCAGCATTTT